The clone carrying this TCR beta chain has a count of ten or more. Antigen unknown. The read ends 3 residues shy of where the CDR3 ends; the end is completed using the germline J gene. The data stem from a study of T cell clonality in common variable immunodeficiency. General study results and limits: In common variable immunodeficiency, TCR beta chains reportedly carried fewer deletions and N-nucleotide insertions. Shared TCRbeta clones were fewer between CVID subjects than controls.

Germline CDR1 is DFQATT and CDR2 is SNEGSKA (reference sequence). The CDR3 is made up of 17 amino acids. J lost 6 bases, V lost 6 bases, and 16 bases had no gene match. Clones were read by immunoSEQ multiplex PCR, and TCRdb kept only the in-frame ones, dropping some. This sample has about 52,000 clones, each found more than once. The sequence was collected from a person aged 18-69 years in good health. The gene calls are TRBV20-1 and TRBJ1-5; 11 bases agree with TRBD1. Sequencing was done on a sample of peripheral blood mononuclear cells. CDR3 loop: CSAQSPDRGRSSQPQHF. The covered CDR3 bases are TGCAGTGCCCAATCCCCGGACAGGGGGCGAAGTAGTCAGCCC.